The T cell receptor beta chain under discussion was sequenced for a study of CD8 T cells in Susac syndrome. Findings and caveats of the study: By the study's own acknowledgment, its TCR sequencing and HLA analysis included relatively few individuals.

This clonotype was observed a single time. Its specificity is not known. Multiple sclerosis controls were treatment-naive patients with stable or active relapsing-remitting disease. After extraction with the RNeasy kit, roughly 0.5 to 1 ug of the RNA was reverse transcribed using random hexamers. Amplification of TCR beta CDR3 across 54 Vbeta and 13 Jbeta was performed with immunoSEQ multiplex PCR. Each CDR3 protein gets one entry after TCRdb re-called the immunoSEQ multiplex PCR reads with MiXCR. Seen here are 200,000 to 250,000 distinct CDR3 sequences, 80% to 95% observed once, and the top ten hold approximately 0.072%. The TCR originated in a human donor with multiple sclerosis. Source material: CD4+ T cells from PBMCs.

The CDR3 DNA sequence: TGTGCCAGCAGAGGGCTCGTGGGGGCCTACGAGCAGTACTTC. This sequence encodes CASRGLVGAYEQYF. This sequence joins TRBV11-2 and TRBJ2-7; D may match TRBD1 or TRBD2 (5 bases each). Trimming removed 6 bases from V and 2 bases from J, with 14 bases in between. There are 14 residues in the CDR3. Germline values: CDR1 SGHAT, CDR2 FQNNGV.